These T cell receptor beta chains were read from a single sample in a study of shared clonotypes between healthy human individuals. TCRdb's copy holds only in-frame clones and misses some; the assay was immunoSEQ multiplex PCR. The sample holds about half a million clones; roughly 85% are singletons and the top ten take roughly 12%. Sequenced input: PBMCs. The receptors derive from a woman between 40 and 55 years old in good health. Some clones in this sample may be carry-over from other donors' samples. Each CDR3 is given with its conserved first and last residue. D genes are given only for firm matches. Size values are once, few and many counts, or a class for expanded clones, and some rows have none.

TRBJ2-3 | . | TRBD2 | TRBV7-3 | TGTGCCAGCACTAGCGGGAGGGCCAGCACAGATACGCAGTATTTT | CASTSGRASTDTQYF
TRBJ1-2 | . | . | TRBV14 | TGTGCCAGCAGCCAAATTGTTCTGGGGGCGTTTAACTATGGCTACACCTTC | CASSQIVLGAFNYGYTF
TRBJ2-3 | . | . | TRBV19 | TGTGCCAGTAGTATTGAGTATACGCAGTATTTT | CASSIEYTQYF
TRBJ1-2 | . | TRBD1 | TRBV7-2 | TGTGCCAGCAGCGCGGGACAGGGGTATGGCTACACCTTC | CASSAGQGYGYTF
TRBJ2-1 | . | TRBD1 | TRBV5-1 | TGCGCCAGCAGCTGGACAGGGTTCTCCCTCATCTACAATGAGCAGTTCTTC | CASSWTGFSLIYNEQFF
TRBJ1-5 | few | . | TRBV6-1 | TGTGCCAGCAGTGAACTAAGGGCAGAGGTTAGCAATCAGCCCCAGCATTTT | CASSELRAEVSNQPQHF
TRBJ1-1 | many | . | TRBV28 | TGTGCCAGCAGTTCATATTCCCGAGACATTCTCGGTGAAGCTTTCTTT | CASSSYSRDILGEAFF
TRBJ2-5 | . | . | TRBV7-6 | TGTGCCAGCAGCTGGGGCCCCCAAGAGACCCAGTACTTC | CASSWGPQETQYF
TRBJ1-1 | . | . | TRBV29-1 | TGCAGCGTTGACACCAGGGGTGGAAGCACTGAAGCTTTCTTT | CSVDTRGGSTEAFF
TRBJ2-5 | . | TRBD1 | TRBV19 | TGTGCCAGTAGTATGGGCCGACAGACAGGGGGCCAAGAGACCCAGTACTTC | CASSMGRQTGGQETQYF
TRBJ1-2 | . | . | TRBV27 | TGTGCCAGCAGTGGGCCAGGAAAGTATGGCTACACCTTC | CASSGPGKYGYTF
TRBJ2-7 | . | TRBD2 | TRBV28 | TGTGCCAGCAGCTCCACGGGACTAGCGGGAGGTCTTGGCGAGCAGTACTTC | CASSSTGLAGGLGEQYF
TRBJ1-4 | once | . | TRBV7-2 | TGTGCCAGCAGCTTAAGGAGACTCAATGAAAAACTGTTTTTT | CASSLRRLNEKLFF
TRBJ1-1 | . | . | TRBV18 | TGTGCCAGCCAAAGGGGTAACACTGAAGCTTTCTTT | CASQRGNTEAFF
TRBJ2-7 | . | TRBD2 | TRBV5-4 | TGTGCCAGCAGCTTGGGACTAGCGGGAGTCTACGAGCAGTACTTC | CASSLGLAGVYEQYF
TRBJ2-4 | few | . | TRBV5-1 | TGCGCCAGCAGCTTGGGGCGGGGTGTACGGAACATTCAGTACTTC | CASSLGRGVRNIQYF
TRBJ2-1 | . | . | TRBV5-1 | TGCGCCAGCAGCTCGGACACCACTGGGAATGAGCAGTTCTTC | CASSSDTTGNEQFF
TRBJ1-2 | . | TRBD1 | TRBV27 | TGTGCCAGCACCCAATCCGGGACAGGGCGCTATGGCTACACCTTC | CASTQSGTGRYGYTF
TRBJ2-5 | . | TRBD1 | TRBV28 | TGTGCCAGCAGTCCTCCCGGGACAGCGATATACATGGAGACCCAGTACTTC | CASSPPGTAIYMETQYF
TRBJ2-4 | . | . | TRBV5-1 | TGCGCCAGCAGCTTGGCGGGGGAAGAGAACATTCAGTACTTC | CASSLAGEENIQYF
TRBJ1-4 | . | . | TRBV5-1 | TGCGCCAGCAGCTTGGAGGGGCGGGGGGAAAAACTGTTTTTT | CASSLEGRGEKLFF